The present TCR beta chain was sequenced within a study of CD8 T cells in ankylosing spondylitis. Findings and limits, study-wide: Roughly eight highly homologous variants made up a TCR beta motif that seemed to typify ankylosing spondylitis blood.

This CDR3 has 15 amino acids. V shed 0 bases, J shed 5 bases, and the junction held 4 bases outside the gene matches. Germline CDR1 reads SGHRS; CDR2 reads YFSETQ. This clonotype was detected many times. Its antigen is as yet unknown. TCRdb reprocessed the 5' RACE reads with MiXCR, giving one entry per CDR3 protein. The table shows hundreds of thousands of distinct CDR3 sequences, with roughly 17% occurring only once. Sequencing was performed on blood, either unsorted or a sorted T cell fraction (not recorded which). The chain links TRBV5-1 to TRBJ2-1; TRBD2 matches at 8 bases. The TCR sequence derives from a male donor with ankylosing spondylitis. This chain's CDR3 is CASSLELAANNEQFF. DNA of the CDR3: TGCGCCAGCAGCTTGGAACTAGCGGCGAACAATGAGCAGTTCTTC.